This T cell receptor beta chain was obtained from a study of metastatic and nonmetastatic thyroid tumors. Study background: Comparison of repertoires was carried out across blood and tumor or nodule tissue from malignant and benign thyroid patients. Study outcomes and limitations: Benign nodules were reported to have significantly lower TCR beta diversity than malignant thyroid tumors, in blood and tumor.

Turning to this clone: Its target is unknown.

All patients were untreated before thyroid surgery. In the authors' methods: CDR3 differences across clinicopathological groups were used to build a distant-metastasis classifier for papillary thyroid cancer. TCRdb reanalyzed the PCR reads with MiXCR. The V and J calls, along with clone size, are taken from TCRdb and not from the paper's own processing. The profile shows 15,000 to 20,000 clones, around 23% of them singletons. Input material: adjacent normal tissue. This sequence originates from a female donor with papillary thyroid cancer or a benign thyroid nodule (not recorded which). Some clones in this sample may be carry-over from other donors' samples.

This CDR3 reads CASSLAGTTQETQYF. The CDR3 bases are TGTGCCAGCAGCTTAGCAGGGACTACCCAAGAGACCCAGTACTTC. This chain uses TRBV7-9 with TRBJ2-5; 7 nucleotides line up with TRBD2. CDR3 size: 15 residues. Looked up from germline, CDR1 is SEHNR and CDR2 is FQNEAQ (reference sequence). The V gene end was trimmed by 0 bases and the J gene end by 1 base; junction bases not matched to a gene: 2.